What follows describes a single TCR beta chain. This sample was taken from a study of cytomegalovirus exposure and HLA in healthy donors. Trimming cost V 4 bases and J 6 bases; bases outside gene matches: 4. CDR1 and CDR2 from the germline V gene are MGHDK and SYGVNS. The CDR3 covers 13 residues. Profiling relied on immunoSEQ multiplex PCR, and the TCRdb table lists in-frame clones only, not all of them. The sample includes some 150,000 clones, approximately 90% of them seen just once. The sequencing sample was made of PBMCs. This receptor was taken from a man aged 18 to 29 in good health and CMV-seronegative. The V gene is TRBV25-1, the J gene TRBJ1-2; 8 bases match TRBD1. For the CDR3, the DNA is TGTGCCAGCAGTGCGGACAGGGCCCATGGCTACACCTTC. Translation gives CASSADRAHGYTF.